These 5 T cell receptor beta chains originate from one sample sequenced in a study of tumor-infiltrating lymphocytes in primary liver carcinoma. A constant-region primer primed TCR beta cDNA synthesis from 400 to 600 ng of total RNA. The TCR beta library was amplified through three nested multiplex PCR rounds in a modified ARM-PCR procedure. Two initial PCR rounds of roughly 10 cycles each paired TRBV1-TRBV30 forward primers with a C-beta reverse primer. Each CDR3 protein gets one entry after TCRdb re-called the multiplex PCR reads with MiXCR. Among about 64,000 distinct CDR3 sequences listed, around 64% were seen once. Without any cell sorting, about 18-30 mg of bulk tissue yielded co-extracted RNA and DNA. The sample comprised liver tumor tissue from sampling region 4. This sample's subset: tumor region T4, right-lateral pole. The receptors derive from a man aged 40-49 years with primary liver carcinoma and hepatitis B virus infection.

The sample holds a few counts of this clonotype. The V gene is TRBV11-2, the J gene TRBJ2-5; the match to TRBD2 covers 12 bases. The J segment lost 6 bases and the V segment lost 3 bases, leaving 17 bases of the junction unmatched. The CDR3 loop spans 19 amino acids. From germline, CDR1 is SGHAT and CDR2 FQNNGV. In DNA form, the CDR3 reads TGTGCCAGCAGCTTTGGTAGCCTTCTAGCGGGAGGGCGGGGAAAGACCCAGTACTTC. This codes for CASSFGSLLAGGRGKTQYF.

With regard to this clonotype: At one end the junction does not follow the germline gene, possibly because of a read error. This sequence joins TRBV11-2 and TRBJ2-3; 9 positions match TRBD2. There are 16 residues in the CDR3. Looked up from germline, CDR1 is SGHAT and CDR2 is FQNNGV. CDR3 sequence reads: CASSTLTSGSTDTQYF. CDR3 sequence (DNA): TGTGCAAGCAGTACCCTGACTAGCGGCAGCACAGATACGCAATATTTT.

Worth noting for this clonotype: The junction does not match germline at one end; this may be a read error. V gene TRBV6-5 combines with J gene TRBJ2-3; no clear D. Germline V gene data show CDR1 as MNHEY and CDR2 as SVGAGI. The length of the CDR3 is 14 residues. For the CDR3, the DNA is TGTGTCAGCAGTAGAGAGAGATGGGCAGATACGCGGTATTTT. Amino acid sequence: CVSSRERWADTRYF.

Concerning this clonotype itself: This may stem from a read error, because a much larger clone lies one nucleotide away. The chain links TRBV28 to TRBJ2-5; TRBD1 is a possible D gene (6 bases). CDR3 length: 15 residues. Germline V lookup: CDR1 MDHEN, CDR2 SYDVKM. The CDR3 DNA is TGTGTCAGCAGTTTCCCCAGTCCAGGGGAAGAGACCCAGTACTTC. It specifies CVSSFPSPGEETQYF.

Note on this clonotype: Here the CDR3 omits its conserved ending phenylalanine or tryptophan, so a read error is the likely source. It is unclear where the CDR3 begins or ends on the DNA, so no DNA is shown, and the CDR3 is as TCRdb lists it. The chain combines TRBV6-5 with TRBJ2-7; the DNA was not used to check the table's D call, TRBD1. The length of the CDR3 is 15 amino acids, counting both ends. Germline CDR1 reads MNHEY; CDR2 reads SVGAGI. CDR3 sequence reads: CARSSRPAGLNEQYS.